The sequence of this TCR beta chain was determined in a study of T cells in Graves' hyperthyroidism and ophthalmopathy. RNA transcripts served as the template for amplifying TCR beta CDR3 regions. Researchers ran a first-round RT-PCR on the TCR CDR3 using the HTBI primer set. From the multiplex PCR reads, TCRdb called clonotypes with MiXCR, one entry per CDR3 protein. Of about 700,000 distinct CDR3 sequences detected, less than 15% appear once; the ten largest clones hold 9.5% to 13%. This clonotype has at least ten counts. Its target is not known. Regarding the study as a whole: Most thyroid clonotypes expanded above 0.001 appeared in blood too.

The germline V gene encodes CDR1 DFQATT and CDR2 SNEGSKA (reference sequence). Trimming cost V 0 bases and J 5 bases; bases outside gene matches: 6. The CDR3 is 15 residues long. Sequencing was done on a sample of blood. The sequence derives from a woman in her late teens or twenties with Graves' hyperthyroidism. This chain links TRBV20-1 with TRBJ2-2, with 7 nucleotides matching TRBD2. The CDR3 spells CSARDPASGTGELFF. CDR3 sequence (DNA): TGCAGTGCTAGAGATCCGGCTAGCGGAACCGGGGAGCTGTTTTTT.